The entry below gives a single TCR beta chain sequence along with its context. What it binds is not known. At one boundary the junction diverges from the germline segment, which might be a read error. CDR1 is LGHDT and CDR2 is YNNKEL in the germline V gene (reference sequence). The length of the CDR3 is 15 residues. Profiled with immunoSEQ multiplex PCR; TCRdb holds only in-frame clones, not every one. The sample includes 150,000 to 200,000 clones, around 92% seen only once; the top ten take approximately 2.2%. The sample is drawn from a study of T cell responses to AZD1222 COVID-19 vaccine. Study-level points and caveats: Rises in breadth and depth of Spike-specific TCRs came after two AZD1222 doses. CD4 TCRs linked to vaccination spanned spike, dominating at 160-218 and 743-854.

This clonotype was obtained from an adult in good health. This chain uses TRBV3-1 (or the pseudogene TRBV3-2) with TRBJ1-5; 9 bases line up with TRBD1. The sequences come from peripheral blood, collected on day 0 of AZD1222 vaccination. For the CDR3, the DNA is TGTGCCAGCAGCCAAGATACAGGGGGCAACCAGCCCCAGCATTTT. It encodes CASSQDTGGNQPQHF.